The entry below gives a single T cell receptor (beta chain) sequence along with its context. The V and J ends lost 1 base and 6 bases respectively, with 13 bases between them. CDR1 LGHDT and CDR2 YNNKEL come from the germline V gene (reference sequence). This CDR3 contains 15 residues. This sample was taken from a study of blood T cell repertoires in COVID-19. About the study: Donors in the United States, Italy and Spain gave samples during acute or convalescent COVID-19. The analysed material was cDNA or gDNA that came from T cells, B-cell-depleted T cells, or PBMCs.

Profiling relied on immunoSEQ multiplex PCR, and the TCRdb table lists in-frame clones only, not all of them. Among 60,000 to 75,000 clones, approximately 80% were seen once, and the ten largest hold around 9.4%. The TCR was taken from a woman between 45 and 60 years old with acute or convalescent COVID-19. The V call is TRBV3-1 (or the pseudogene TRBV3-2), the J call TRBJ2-1, with D perhaps matching TRBD2 (5 bases). The sequenced sample was peripheral blood. The CDR3 is CASSQVLVGSNEQFF. The CDR3 coding sequence is TGTGCCAGCAGCCAAGTTCTAGTTGGGAGCAATGAGCAGTTCTTC.